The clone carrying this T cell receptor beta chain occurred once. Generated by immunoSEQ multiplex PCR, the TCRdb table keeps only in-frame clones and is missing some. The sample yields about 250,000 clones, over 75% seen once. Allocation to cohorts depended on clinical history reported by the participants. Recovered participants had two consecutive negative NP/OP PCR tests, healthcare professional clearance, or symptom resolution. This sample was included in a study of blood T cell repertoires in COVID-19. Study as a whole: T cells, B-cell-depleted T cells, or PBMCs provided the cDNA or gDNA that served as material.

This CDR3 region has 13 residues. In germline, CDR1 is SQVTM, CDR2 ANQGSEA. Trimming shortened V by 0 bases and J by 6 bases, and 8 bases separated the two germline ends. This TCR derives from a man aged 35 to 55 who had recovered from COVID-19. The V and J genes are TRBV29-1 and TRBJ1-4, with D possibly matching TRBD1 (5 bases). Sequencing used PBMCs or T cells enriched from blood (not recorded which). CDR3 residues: CSVEDRAYEKLFF. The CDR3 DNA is TGCAGCGTTGAAGACAGGGCTTATGAAAAACTGTTTTTT.